A selection of T cell receptor beta chains follows, all from one sample in a study of blood T cell repertoires in COVID-19. Some clones are missing from TCRdb's copy, which holds only in-frame ones; the method was immunoSEQ multiplex PCR. In the table there are roughly 25,000 clones, about nine tenths of which are singletons. Sequencing was performed on peripheral blood. Receptor source: a woman older than 75 with acute or convalescent COVID-19. Each CDR3 is given with its conserved first and last residue. Clone size appears in some rows only: once, few, many, or a class for an expanded clone.

CDR3 protein,V gene,J gene,clone size
CSVEVVSDGYTF,TRBV29-1,TRBJ1-2,.
CASSLVGGAGTEAFF,TRBV14,TRBJ1-1,.
CASSHASGSVNYEQFF,TRBV11-2,TRBJ2-1,once
CASRLNYGYTF,TRBV6-5,TRBJ1-2,once
CASSQLPQLAGTDTQYF,TRBV5-1,TRBJ2-3,.
CASTLPGYGYTF,TRBV7-2,TRBJ1-2,.
CASRGIDRGPETQYF,TRBV6-5,TRBJ2-5,.
CASSPKVLDRPNGYTF,TRBV4-1,TRBJ1-2,.
CAWSARPRHLLNSPLHF,TRBV30,TRBJ1-6,once
CASSLSINSPLHF,TRBV5-5,TRBJ1-6,.
CASSFRHQGWRDEQYF,TRBV5-6,TRBJ2-7,.
CASSYSPSRRTDTQYF,TRBV6-2/TRBV6-3,TRBJ2-3,.
CASSAPSGRNTGELFF,TRBV5-4,TRBJ2-2,.
CASSPGGAGNQETQYF,TRBV7-2,TRBJ2-5,once
CASSLSYQETQYF,TRBV27,TRBJ2-5,.
CASSSPLGQGASPLHF,TRBV7-2,TRBJ1-6,.
CASNRRGGMNTEAFF,TRBV2,TRBJ1-1,.
CASSTSGGVITGELFF,TRBV5-1,TRBJ2-2,.
CASSSSAGGLAGELFF,TRBV7-8,TRBJ2-2,.
CASSTSGVSYEQYF,TRBV5-1,TRBJ2-7,.
CASSLGTRNTEAFF,TRBV7-2,TRBJ1-1,.
CASSVRGAFEAFF,TRBV25-1,TRBJ1-1,.
CASSLGTDTDTQYF,TRBV7-2,TRBJ2-3,.
CASSYAGTNGYTF,TRBV6-5,TRBJ1-2,.
CASTRTGAAGNTIYF,TRBV6-5,TRBJ1-3,once
CASSGGQGKGGYTF,TRBV9,TRBJ1-2,.
CASSLRTSGNYNEQFF,TRBV4-3,TRBJ2-1,.
CASSGGGISNQPQHF,TRBV7-2,TRBJ1-5,.
CASSYSPRGGSQPQHF,TRBV6-2/TRBV6-3,TRBJ1-5,few
CASSLGALPTDTQYF,TRBV7-9,TRBJ2-3,.
CATSRDRGQETQYF,TRBV15,TRBJ2-5,.
CASSYSGDEKLFF,TRBV6-5,TRBJ1-4,.
CASSAGTGGSNTEAFF,TRBV7-8,TRBJ1-1,.
CASSRQGLAGTEQFF,TRBV6-5,TRBJ2-1,.
CASSQLITNIGETF,TRBV4-1,TRBJ1-2,.
CASKRAGEVYEQYF,TRBV5-4,TRBJ2-7,.
CSVGGTIGSRNTDTQYF,TRBV29-1,TRBJ2-3,.